These 26 T cell receptor beta chains were sequenced from one sample in a study of T cell responses to AZD1222 COVID-19 vaccine. Only in-frame clones appear in the TCRdb table, and some are missing; sequencing was by immunoSEQ multiplex PCR. The sample records 120,000 or so clones, about 89% being singletons. The material was peripheral blood, obtained on day 0 of AZD1222 vaccination. Receptor source: an adult in good health.

The chain has TRBV23-1 and TRBJ2-1; D possibly corresponds to TRBD1 (6 bases). TRBV23-1 is annotated as an ORF whose role is uncertain. CDR3 size: 15 residues. The germline V and J ends were trimmed by 2 bases and 5 bases, with 13 bases remaining between them. The CDR3 coding sequence is TGCGCCAGCAGTCAAAGGGGGTGTCCTCACAATGAGCAGTTCTTC. This translates into CASSQRGCPHNEQFF.

This clone was seen just once. The chain is built from TRBV6-5 and TRBJ1-6; D is ambiguous. Germline V gene lookup returns CDR1 MNHEY and CDR2 SVGAGI. CDR3 length: 14 residues. V was shortened by 4 bases and J by 4 bases, with 8 bases between the two germline ends. The CDR3 nucleotides are TGTGCCAGCAGTTGGAGAGAGTATAATTCACCCCTCCACTTT. Translated: CASSWREYNSPLHF.

The chain links TRBV5-1 to TRBJ2-3, with no clear D. The CDR3 spans 14 residues. Germline V lookup: CDR1 SGHRS, CDR2 YFSETQ. V was trimmed by 6 bases and J by 0 bases, leaving 11 bases between them. CDR3 bases: TGCGCCAGCAAAGGTGGACCTAGCACAGATACGCAGTATTTT. Translated: CASKGGPSTDTQYF.

A note on this clone: Sequence at one end of the junction differs from germline and may be a read error. The chain has TRBV6-5 and TRBJ1-2; possible D gene TRBD1, 5 bases. The germline V gene has CDR1 MNHEY and CDR2 SVGAGI. The CDR3 covers 12 residues. In nucleotides, the CDR3 is TGTGCCAGCAGTCAGTCCGGGACTGGCTTCACCTTC. Its translation: CASSQSGTGFTF.

V usage is TRBV27 and J usage is TRBJ1-6, with D possibly TRBD1 on 5 matching bases. CDR1 is MNHEY, CDR2 SMNVEV, per germline (reference sequence). The V end was cut by 5 bases, the J end by 8 bases, with 19 bases between. The CDR3 extends over 16 amino acids. For the CDR3, the DNA is TGTGCCAGCAGTCGAGCGAGCGGGACCTCATATTCACCCCTCCACTTT. This sequence encodes CASSRASGTSYSPLHF.

The gene calls are TRBV29-1 and TRBJ1-1; D possibly corresponds to TRBD1 (6 bases). This CDR3 contains 13 residues. Trimming pared 8 bases from V and 4 bases from J, leaving 17 bases between. Looked up from germline, CDR1 is SQVTM and CDR2 is ANQGSEA. In DNA form, the CDR3 reads TGCAGCTTCCGAGGTCAGGGGTTCACTGAAGCTTTCTTT. It yields the protein CSFRGQGFTEAFF.

Note on this clone: The same CDR3 arises from other DNA sequences in this sample as well. The chain recombines TRBV20-1 with TRBJ2-7; D is unclear. In germline, CDR1 is DFQATT, CDR2 SNEGSKA (reference sequence). The V end was cut by 3 bases, the J end by 3 bases, with 6 bases between. The CDR3 sequence is 11 residues long. CDR3 protein: CSASVNYEQYF. CDR3 DNA: TGCAGTGCTAGCGTGAACTACGAGCAGTACTTC.

The chain is built from TRBV5-1 and TRBJ2-2; tentative D call: TRBD1 (5 bases). Germline V gene lookup returns CDR1 SGHRS and CDR2 YFSETQ. The ends were cut back, 0 bases at V and 6 bases at J, with 12 bases in the middle. This CDR3 spans 15 amino acids. CDR3 amino acids: CASSLARALAGELFF. Here the CDR3 DNA reads TGCGCCAGCAGCTTGGCCAGGGCATTGGCCGGGGAGCTGTTTTTT.

V usage is TRBV7-7 and J usage is TRBJ2-5; tentatively, D is TRBD2 (6 bases). Looked up from germline, CDR1 is SSHAT and CDR2 is FNYEAQ (reference sequence). V lost 6 bases and J lost 1, with 15 bases in between. This CDR3 spans 15 amino acids. In DNA form, the CDR3 reads TGTGCCAGCAGTGAATTGGCCGGGGGCCAAGAGACCCAGTACTTC. This translates into CASSELAGGQETQYF.

This clone was found a few times. The rearrangement links TRBV6-5 to TRBJ2-7; D is possibly TRBD1 (5 bases). The CDR3 spans 14 residues. Trimming shortened V by 3 bases and J by 3 bases, and 12 bases separated the two germline ends. Germline V gene sequence: CDR1 MNHEY, CDR2 SVGAGI. CDR3 sequence reads: CASSYAAQDYEQYF. CDR3 nucleotide sequence: TGTGCCAGCAGTTATGCCGCACAGGACTACGAGCAGTACTTC.

This chain uses TRBV5-1 with TRBJ2-5; TRBD1 matches at 10 bases. In germline, CDR1 is SGHRS, CDR2 YFSETQ. Trimming took 1 base from V and 2 from J; bases not matched to a gene: 2. CDR3 size: 15 residues. The CDR3 loop reads CASSLWTGGQETQYF. The CDR3 bases are TGCGCCAGCAGCTTGTGGACAGGGGGACAAGAGACCCAGTACTTC.

V gene TRBV30 combines with J gene TRBJ2-5; D might be TRBD2 (6 bases). CDR1 and CDR2 (germline): GTSNPN, SVGIG (reference sequence). The CDR3 runs 12 residues. Trimming took off 7 bases at V and 9 bases at J, with 18 bases between the two ends. The CDR3 nucleotides read TGTGCCTCCGAGACTACCCCGGGGGCCCAGTACTTC. Translation: CASETTPGAQYF.

This clone was counted a single time. The V and J genes are TRBV6-1 and TRBJ2-3, with TRBD2 matching 13 bases. Germline V gives CDR1 MNHNS, CDR2 SASEGT. The junction had 8 bases not matched to a gene; V was cut back by 2 bases and J by 0 bases. The CDR3 is made up of 19 amino acids. This chain's CDR3 is CASSETSGGALGSTDTQYF. The CDR3 bases are TGTGCCAGCAGTGAAACTAGCGGGGGGGCCTTAGGTAGCACAGATACGCAGTATTTT.

The table lists this clone with a few counts. The J gene is TRBJ2-7, the V gene TRBV19, with D possibly matching TRBD1 (6 bases). The germline V gene has CDR1 LNHDA and CDR2 SQIVND (reference sequence). V shed 0 bases and J shed 2 bases, with 11 bases lying between them. CDR3 size: 15 residues. The chain's CDR3 is CASSIEAGVTYEQYF. CDR3 nucleotides: TGTGCCAGTAGTATAGAGGCAGGGGTGACCTACGAGCAGTACTTC.

Concerning this clone itself: The identical CDR3 is also encoded by other nucleotide sequences in the sample. This chain connects TRBV7-2 to TRBJ1-3, with D possibly TRBD1 on 6 matching bases. The CDR3 runs 16 residues. Germline V lookup: CDR1 SGHTA, CDR2 FQGNSA. The V end was cut by 1 base, the J end by 2 bases, with 12 bases between. The CDR3 region is CASSLGSGGAGNTIYF. Written as DNA, the CDR3 is TGTGCCAGCAGCTTAGGGTCCGGGGGCGCTGGAAACACCATATATTTT.

V and J are TRBV27 and TRBJ2-1, with a possible D match to TRBD2 (6 bases). The CDR3 is 14 amino acids. CDR1 and CDR2 from the germline V gene are MNHEY and SMNVEV (reference sequence). Deletions cut 3 bases from V and 10 bases from J, with 16 bases between. The CDR3 DNA follows: TGTGCCAGCAGTTTTTGGACATCGGGAGCCGAGCAGTTCTTC. Its translation: CASSFWTSGAEQFF.

The chain recombines TRBV5-6 with TRBJ2-4; D not certain. Germline V gene sequence: CDR1 SGHDT, CDR2 YYEEEE. Trimming removed 0 bases at V and 1 base at J, with 5 bases between. The CDR3 extends over 14 amino acids. Here the CDR3 reads CASSLVWAKNIQYF. In DNA, the CDR3 is TGTGCCAGCAGCTTGGTGTGGGCCAAAAACATTCAGTACTTC.

The chain combines TRBV19 with TRBJ1-2, with unresolved D. This CDR3 region has 14 residues. The germline V gene has CDR1 LNHDA and CDR2 SQIVND (reference sequence). The V and J ends lost 6 bases and 2 bases respectively, with 13 bases between them. CDR3 loop: CASSRSPANYGYTF. The CDR3 DNA follows: TGTGCCAGTAGCCGTTCCCCGGCCAACTATGGCTACACCTTC.

CDR3 sequence: CASSLLGTSVEKQYF. In nucleotides, the CDR3 is TGCGCCAGCAGTCTGTTGGGGACTAGCGTTGAGAAGCAGTACTTC. V is TRBV5-1 and J is TRBJ2-7; 10 nucleotides agree with TRBD2. Germline CDR1 is SGHRS and CDR2 is YFSETQ. The ends lost 5 bases at V and 8 bases at J; junction bases unmatched: 13. The CDR3 is 15 residues long.

This clone has a handful of counts. V usage is TRBV6-4 and J usage is TRBJ2-3, with D perhaps assigned TRBD1 or TRBD2 (6 bases each). The V end was cut by 2 bases, the J end by 5 bases, with 11 bases between. The CDR3 totals 14 residues. Germline V CDR1 and CDR2: MRHNA, SNTAGT. CDR3 DNA sequence: TGTGCCAGCAGTGACGCCAGGGGAGGAGATACGCAGTATTTT. Translation: CASSDARGGDTQYF.

J is TRBJ2-5 and V is TRBV9; TRBD2 aligns across 10 bases. Germline assignment: CDR1 SGDLS and CDR2 YYNGEE. The CDR3 is 16 amino acids. V dropped 3 bases and J dropped 4; count of bases not matched to a gene: 9. In nucleotides, the CDR3 is TGTGCCAGCAGCGAAACTTCTGGACTAGCGGCAGAGACCCAGTACTTC. Residues: CASSETSGLAAETQYF.

The chain joins TRBV27 to TRBJ2-3; the D gene is possibly TRBD2 (6 bases). The germline V gene has CDR1 MNHEY and CDR2 SMNVEV (reference sequence). This CDR3 contains 20 residues. The V end lost 4 bases, the J end lost 1 base, and 27 bases lay between the germline ends. CDR3 loop: CASSSRYTAPRLVGTDTQYF. CDR3 in DNA: TGTGCCAGCAGTTCACGATACACAGCCCCCAGACTAGTCGGCACAGATACGCAGTATTTT.

The chain recombines TRBV5-5 with TRBJ2-2; 12 bases agree with TRBD2. This CDR3 region has 17 residues. Germline trimming cut 0 bases from V and 5 bases from J; bases unmatched to any gene: 5. The germline CDR1 and CDR2 sequences are SGHKS and YYEKEE (reference sequence). The DNA of the CDR3 is TGTGCCAGCAGCTTGGGACTAGCGGGAGATAGAACCGGGGAGCTGTTTTTT. Protein product: CASSLGLAGDRTGELFF.

The rearrangement joins TRBV18 to TRBJ2-3; 11 bases are shared with TRBD1. The CDR3 totals 17 residues. Per the germline V gene, CDR1 is KGHSH and CDR2 is LQKENI. J gave up 3 bases and V 3 bases, and 8 bases lay outside the gene matches. The CDR3 here is CASSPFRTGGVTDTQYF. Written as DNA, the CDR3 is TGTGCCAGCTCACCTTTCCGGACAGGGGGCGTGACAGATACGCAGTATTTT.

The gene calls are TRBV18 and TRBJ1-5, with D maybe TRBD1 (5 bases). The V end lost 2 bases, the J end lost 7 bases, and 15 bases lay between the germline ends. CDR3 length: 15 residues. Germline-derived CDR1 and CDR2 are KGHSH and LQKENI. CDR3 DNA sequence: TGTGCCAGCTCACCATTGGAGGGGACGGGACAGCCCCAGCATTTT. This sequence encodes CASSPLEGTGQPQHF.

V gene TRBV9 combines with J gene TRBJ2-3, with D perhaps matching TRBD1 (5 bases). Per the germline V gene, CDR1 is SGDLS and CDR2 is YYNGEE. The CDR3 loop spans 15 amino acids. V lost 0 bases to trimming and J lost 3 bases, with 11 bases between them. The CDR3 loop reads CASSVGAGWTDTQYF. In DNA, the CDR3 is TGTGCCAGCAGCGTAGGGGCAGGGTGGACAGATACGCAGTATTTT.